These 19 T cell receptor beta chains originate from one sample sequenced in a study of blood T cells in healthy people across ages (dated by TCRdb to between 2014 and 2017). The receptor library was made with 5' RACE. Sequencing instrument: Illumina HiSeq 2500. A second roughly 6 to 11 cycle PCR used a sample-barcoded 5' primer and a J-beta primer mix. TCRdb reprocessing: public reads trimmed at Q25 with fastp, clones called with MiXCR, in-frame beta chains kept. Rows merge per CDR3 protein into single entries with the most common DNA and genes. For this sample the table gives roughly 800,000 distinct CDR3 sequences, of which about 34% were detected only once. The ten largest clones take up 10% to 15% of the sample. Material for sequencing was blood. These receptors all come from a man younger than 35 in good health.

The sample holds a few counts of this clonotype. V usage is TRBV5-1 and J usage is TRBJ1-1, with 8 bases that match TRBD1. Germline CDR1 and CDR2: SGHRS and YFSETQ. CDR3 length: 15 residues. Trimming cost V 4 bases and J 4 bases; bases outside gene matches: 9. CDR3 bases: TGCGCCAGCAGCCGACAGGGGCCGGGAAGCACTGAAGCTTTCTTT. Its translation: CASSRQGPGSTEAFF. The variable domain in full, with the rest retrieved from reference TRBV5-1 and TRBJ1-1, is KAGVTQTPRYLIKTRGQQVTLSCSPISGHRSVSWYQQTPGQGLQFLFEYFSETQRNKGNFPGRFSGRQFSNSRSEMNVSTLELGDSALYLCASSRQGPGSTEAFFGQGTRLTVV.

The chain carries TRBV19 and TRBJ1-1; a weak D match, TRBD1 (6 bases). Trimming cost V 4 bases and J 5 bases, with 17 bases left between them. CDR3 length equals 15 residues. Germline-derived CDR1 and CDR2 are LNHDA and SQIVND (reference sequence). The chain's CDR3 is CASSTSPGAGTEAFF. The DNA of the CDR3 is TGTGCCAGTAGTACTTCCCCAGGGGCCGGGACTGAAGCTTTCTTT.

This sequence joins TRBV27 and TRBJ2-7; 8 bases line up with TRBD1. From germline, CDR1 is MNHEY and CDR2 SMNVEV (reference sequence). The trim removed 2 bases at V and 4 bases at J, leaving 13 bases unmatched. This CDR3 has 17 residues. The CDR3 here is CASSLRPTGTGIYEQYF. The CDR3, as DNA: TGTGCCAGCAGTTTACGCCCAACCGGGACAGGTATATACGAGCAGTACTTC.

V is TRBV10-3 and J is TRBJ1-1; the match to TRBD1 covers 9 bases. V lost 0 bases and J lost 4; bases outside the gene matches: 3. Germline-derived CDR1 and CDR2 are ENHRY and SYGVKD. This CDR3 comprises 15 residues. CDR3 in DNA: TGTGCCATCAGTGAGTCGGGGACAGGGAGCACTGAAGCTTTCTTT. This translates into CAISESGTGSTEAFF.

A note on this clonotype: A much larger clonotype is one base distant, so this may be a read error. The chain is built from TRBV20-1 and TRBJ1-1; tentatively, D is TRBD1 (6 bases). V was clipped by 5 bases and J by 4 bases, with 17 bases between them. There are 14 residues in the CDR3. Germline V gives CDR1 DFQATT, CDR2 SNEGSKA (reference sequence). CDR3 coding DNA: TGCAGTGCTTTCGCAGGGGAGTGGGGCACTGAAGCTTTCTTT. Protein product: CSAFAGEWGTEAFF.

This clonotype was seen only a few times. The V gene is TRBV12-3 or TRBV12-4, the J gene TRBJ2-5; D may be TRBD1 (6 bases). The CDR3 is 14 amino acids. V lost 8 bases to trimming and J lost 2 bases, with 15 bases between them. CDR3 residues: CASSTRGYQETQYF. The CDR3 bases are TGTGCCAGCTCCACCAGGGGTTATCAAGAGACCCAGTACTTC.

As for this clonotype: This clone may be a read error of a much larger clone one base away. The chain joins TRBV12-3 or TRBV12-4 to TRBJ2-7, with 7 bases that match TRBD2. Unmatched junction bases numbered 5, after V lost 5 bases and J lost 1 base. The CDR3 totals 14 residues. CDR3 bases: TGTGCCAGCAGTGTAAAGCGGGGTTCCTACGAGCAGTACTTC. This codes for CASSVKRGSYEQYF.

This clonotype was detected only a few times. The CDR3 DNA reads TGTGCCAGCAGCGTGACAGTCTTTAGCACAGATACGCAGTATTTT. Amino acid sequence: CASSVTVFSTDTQYF. The rearrangement joins TRBV11-2 to TRBJ2-3, with D possibly TRBD1 on 5 matching bases. Trimming cost V 5 bases and J 0 bases, with 12 bases left between them. Looked up from germline, CDR1 is SGHAT and CDR2 is FQNNGV. This CDR3 comprises 15 residues.

The chain is built from TRBV12-3 or TRBV12-4 and TRBJ1-1, with 7 bases identical to TRBD1. This CDR3 is 16 amino acids long. The ends lost 6 bases at V and 0 bases at J; junction bases unmatched: 10. The CDR3 protein is CASRTGQAIVNTEAFF. The CDR3 bases are TGTGCCAGCAGAACAGGACAGGCGATTGTGAACACTGAAGCTTTCTTT.

The V and J genes are TRBV2 and TRBJ1-5; 12 positions match TRBD1. With 8 bases clipped from V and 6 bases from J, the junction kept 8 bases outside the gene matches. Per the germline V gene, CDR1 is SNHLY and CDR2 is FYNNEI. The CDR3 extends over 15 amino acids. The DNA for the CDR3 is TGTGCCAGCCAAAGGGACAGGGGGCAGTTTCAGCCCCAGCATTTT. Translation: CASQRDRGQFQPQHF.

This chain links TRBV6-6 with TRBJ2-1; D not certain. V lost 6 bases, J lost 9 bases, and 12 bases lay in between. The CDR3 totals 12 residues. CDR1 is MNHNY and CDR2 is SVGAGI in the germline V gene (reference sequence). DNA for the CDR3: TGTGCCAGCAGGAAGGCAGGAAGTGAGCAGTTCTTC. Protein: CASRKAGSEQFF.

This chain uses TRBV20-1 with TRBJ2-2, with 7 nucleotides matching TRBD2. The CDR3 is 14 residues long. The V gene's germline CDR1 is DFQATT and CDR2 SNEGSKA (reference sequence). V was pared by 2 bases and J by 4 bases, with 4 bases of the junction left unmatched. The CDR3 nucleotides read TGCAGTGCTAGACTACCGGGGGGCACCGGGGAGCTGTTTTTT. Translation gives CSARLPGGTGELFF.

The chain is built from TRBV20-1 and TRBJ2-3, with TRBD2 matching 12 bases. Germline V CDR1 and CDR2: DFQATT, SNEGSKA (reference sequence). CDR3 length: 17 amino acids. J gave up 1 base and V 3 bases, and 8 bases lay outside the gene matches. The CDR3 DNA follows: TGCAGTGCTAGGGATATGGGACTAGCGGGCCGCACAGATACGCAGTATTTT. This translates into CSARDMGLAGRTDTQYF.

The genes are TRBV20-1 and TRBJ2-2, with D possibly TRBD2 on 7 matching bases. Trimming removed 0 bases at V and 0 bases at J, with 20 bases between. The V gene's germline CDR1 is DFQATT and CDR2 SNEGSKA (reference sequence). CDR3 length equals 19 residues. The CDR3 region is CSARDSPTRGLANTGELFF. CDR3 DNA: TGCAGTGCTAGAGATTCCCCAACGCGGGGGCTTGCGAACACCGGGGAGCTGTTTTTT.

In its sample, this clonotype was seen many times. The V call is TRBV29-1, the J call TRBJ2-7, with 10 bases that match TRBD1. The ends lost 4 bases at V and 0 bases at J; junction bases unmatched: 3. The CDR3 totals 14 residues. Germline V CDR1 and CDR2: SQVTM, ANQGSEA. DNA for the CDR3: TGCAGCGTTGTCCGGACAGGGGGCTCCTACGAGCAGTACTTC. It is translated as CSVVRTGGSYEQYF.

This clonotype was recorded many times. The chain combines TRBV7-9 with TRBJ2-3; possible D gene TRBD1, 5 bases. The germline V gene has CDR1 SEHNR and CDR2 FQNEAQ (reference sequence). V lost 5 bases and J 0 bases, leaving 15 bases between the germline ends. The CDR3 loop spans 16 amino acids. In DNA form, the CDR3 reads TGTGCCAGCAGCCCCCGACAGAAGTCTAGCACAGATACGCAGTATTTT. Protein product: CASSPRQKSSTDTQYF.

This clonotype was recorded at least ten times. V usage is TRBV12-3 or TRBV12-4 and J usage is TRBJ1-2; maybe TRBD1 (5 bases). The V gene lost 3 bases and the J gene lost 6 bases, with 11 bases spanning the gap. The CDR3 runs to 13 residues. In DNA, the CDR3 is TGTGCCAGCAGTTTGGGGACGTTGGATGGCTACACCTTC. Translating gives CASSLGTLDGYTF.

In its sample, this clonotype was seen a few times. This chain uses TRBV7-9 with TRBJ2-7; D could derive from TRBD1 or TRBD2 (6 bases each). The ends were cut back, 1 base at V and 7 bases at J, with 17 bases in the middle. The germline CDR1 and CDR2 sequences are SEHNR and FQNEAQ (reference sequence). The length of the CDR3 is 15 residues. CDR3 coding DNA: TGTGCCAGCAGCTTAGAACTGGGGGGCGGGAATGAGCAGTACTTC. It yields the protein CASSLELGGGNEQYF.

This chain links TRBV4-1 with TRBJ1-6; D perhaps matches TRBD1 (6 bases). The CDR3 totals 11 residues. The germline V and J ends were trimmed by 0 bases and 18 bases, with 9 bases remaining between them. CDR1 MGHRA and CDR2 YSYEKL come from the germline V gene. CDR3 coding DNA: TGCGCCAGCAGCCAAGATAACAGGGCCCACTTT. Protein: CASSQDNRAHF.